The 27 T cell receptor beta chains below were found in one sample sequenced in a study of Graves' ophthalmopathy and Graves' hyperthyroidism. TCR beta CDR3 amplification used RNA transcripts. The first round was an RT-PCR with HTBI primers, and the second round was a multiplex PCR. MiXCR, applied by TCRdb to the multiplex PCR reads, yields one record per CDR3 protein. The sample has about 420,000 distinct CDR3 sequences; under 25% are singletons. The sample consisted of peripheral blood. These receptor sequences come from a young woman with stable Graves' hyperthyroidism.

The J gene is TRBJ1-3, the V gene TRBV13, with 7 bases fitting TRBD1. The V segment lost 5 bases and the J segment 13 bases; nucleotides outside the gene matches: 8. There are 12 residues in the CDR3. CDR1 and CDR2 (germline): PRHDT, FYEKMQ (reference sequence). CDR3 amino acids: CASSPGTEKIYF. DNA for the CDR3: TGTGCCAGCAGCCCAGGGACAGAAAAAATATATTTT.

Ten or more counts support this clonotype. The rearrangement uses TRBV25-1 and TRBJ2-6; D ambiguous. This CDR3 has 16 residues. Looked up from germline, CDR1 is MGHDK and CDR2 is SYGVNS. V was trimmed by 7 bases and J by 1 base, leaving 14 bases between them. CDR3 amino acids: CASNPDAGSGANVLTF. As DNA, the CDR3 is TGTGCCAGCAACCCCGATGCTGGGTCTGGGGCCAACGTCCTGACTTTC.

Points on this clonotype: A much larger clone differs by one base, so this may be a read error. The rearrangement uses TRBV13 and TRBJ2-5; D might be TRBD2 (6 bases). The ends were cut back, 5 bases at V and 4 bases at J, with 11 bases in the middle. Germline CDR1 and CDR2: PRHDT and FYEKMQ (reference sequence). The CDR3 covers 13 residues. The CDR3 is CASSREGGETQYF. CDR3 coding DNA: TGTGCCAGCAGCAGAGAGGGAGGAGAGACCCAGTACTTC.

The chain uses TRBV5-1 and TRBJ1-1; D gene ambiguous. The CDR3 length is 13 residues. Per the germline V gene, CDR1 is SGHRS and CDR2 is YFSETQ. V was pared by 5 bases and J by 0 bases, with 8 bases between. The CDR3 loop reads CASREDLNTEAFF. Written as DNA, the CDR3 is TGCGCCAGCAGGGAGGACCTGAACACTGAAGCTTTCTTT.

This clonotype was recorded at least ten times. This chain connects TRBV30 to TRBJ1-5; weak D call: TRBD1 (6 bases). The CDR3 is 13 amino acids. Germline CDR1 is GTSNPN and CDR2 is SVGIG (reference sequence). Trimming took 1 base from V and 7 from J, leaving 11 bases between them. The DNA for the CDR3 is TGTGCCTGGAGTGACGGGAGGGGGCAGCCCCAGCATTTT. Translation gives CAWSDGRGQPQHF.

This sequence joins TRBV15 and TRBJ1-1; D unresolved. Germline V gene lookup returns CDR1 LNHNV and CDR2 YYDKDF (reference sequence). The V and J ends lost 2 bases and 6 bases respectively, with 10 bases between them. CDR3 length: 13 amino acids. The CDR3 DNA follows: TGTGCCACCAGCAGAATATTAGGAGCTGAAGCTTTCTTT. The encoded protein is CATSRILGAEAFF.

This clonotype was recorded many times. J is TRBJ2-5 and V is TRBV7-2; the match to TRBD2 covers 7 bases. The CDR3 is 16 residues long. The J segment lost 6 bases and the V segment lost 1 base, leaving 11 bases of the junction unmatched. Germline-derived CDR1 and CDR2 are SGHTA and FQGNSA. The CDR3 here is CASSLGPAGVGKTQYF. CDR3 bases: TGTGCCAGCAGCTTAGGGCCGGCGGGGGTAGGGAAGACCCAGTACTTC.

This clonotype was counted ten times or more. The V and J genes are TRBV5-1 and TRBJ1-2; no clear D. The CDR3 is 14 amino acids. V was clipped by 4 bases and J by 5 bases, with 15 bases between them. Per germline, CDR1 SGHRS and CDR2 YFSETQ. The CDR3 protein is CASSVSQVGYGYTF. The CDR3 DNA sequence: TGCGCCAGCAGCGTCAGTCAGGTGGGATATGGCTACACCTTC.

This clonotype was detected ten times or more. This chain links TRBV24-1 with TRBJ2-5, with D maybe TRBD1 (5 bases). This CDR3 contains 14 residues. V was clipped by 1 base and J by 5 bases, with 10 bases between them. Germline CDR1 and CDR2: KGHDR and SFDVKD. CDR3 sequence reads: CATSDFRAEETQYF. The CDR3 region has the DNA TGTGCCACCAGTGATTTCAGGGCGGAGGAGACCCAGTACTTC.

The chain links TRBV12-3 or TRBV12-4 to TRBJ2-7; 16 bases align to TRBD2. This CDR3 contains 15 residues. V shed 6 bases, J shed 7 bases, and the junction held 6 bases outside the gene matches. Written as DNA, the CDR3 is TGTGCCAGCAGGGGACTAGCGGGAGGGTTTCAGGAGCAGTACTTC. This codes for CASRGLAGGFQEQYF.

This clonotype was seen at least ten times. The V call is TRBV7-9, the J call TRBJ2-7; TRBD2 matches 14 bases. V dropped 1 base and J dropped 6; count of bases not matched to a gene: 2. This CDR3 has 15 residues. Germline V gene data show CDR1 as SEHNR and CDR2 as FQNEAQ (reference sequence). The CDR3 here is CASSLGLAGGPEQYF. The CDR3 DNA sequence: TGTGCCAGCAGCTTAGGACTAGCGGGAGGGCCCGAGCAGTACTTC.

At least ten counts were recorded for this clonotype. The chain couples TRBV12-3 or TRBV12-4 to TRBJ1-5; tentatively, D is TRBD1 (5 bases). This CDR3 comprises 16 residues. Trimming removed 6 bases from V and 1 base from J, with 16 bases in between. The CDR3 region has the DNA TGTGCCAGCAGCCCTCAAGTGGACACAAGCAATCAGCCCCAGCATTTT. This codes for CASSPQVDTSNQPQHF.

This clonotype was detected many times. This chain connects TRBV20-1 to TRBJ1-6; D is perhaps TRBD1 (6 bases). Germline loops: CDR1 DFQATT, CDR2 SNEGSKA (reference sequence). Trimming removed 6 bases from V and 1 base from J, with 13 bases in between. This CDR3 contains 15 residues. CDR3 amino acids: CSAASGESYNSPLHF. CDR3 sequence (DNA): TGCAGTGCCGCCTCAGGGGAGTCCTATAATTCACCCCTCCACTTT.

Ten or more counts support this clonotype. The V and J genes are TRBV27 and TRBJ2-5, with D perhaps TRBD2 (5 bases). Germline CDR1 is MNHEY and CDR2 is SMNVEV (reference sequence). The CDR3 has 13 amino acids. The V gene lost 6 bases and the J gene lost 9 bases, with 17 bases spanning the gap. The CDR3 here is CASSSDYLGAQYF. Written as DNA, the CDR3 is TGTGCCAGCAGCAGTGACTACCTTGGGGCCCAGTACTTC.

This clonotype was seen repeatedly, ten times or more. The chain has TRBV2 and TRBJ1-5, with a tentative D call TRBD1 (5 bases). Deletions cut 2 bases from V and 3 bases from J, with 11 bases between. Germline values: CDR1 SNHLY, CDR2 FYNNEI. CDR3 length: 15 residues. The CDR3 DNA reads TGTGCCAGCAGTGAAACCAGGGCGGACAATCAGCCCCAGCATTTT. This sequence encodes CASSETRADNQPQHF.

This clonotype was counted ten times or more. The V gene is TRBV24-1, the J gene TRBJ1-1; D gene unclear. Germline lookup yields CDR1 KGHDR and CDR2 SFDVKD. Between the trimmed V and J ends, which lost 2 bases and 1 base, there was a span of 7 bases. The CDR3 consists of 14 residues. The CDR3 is CATSDSQTNTEAFF. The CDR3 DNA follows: TGTGCCACCAGTGATTCACAGACGAACACTGAAGCTTTCTTT.

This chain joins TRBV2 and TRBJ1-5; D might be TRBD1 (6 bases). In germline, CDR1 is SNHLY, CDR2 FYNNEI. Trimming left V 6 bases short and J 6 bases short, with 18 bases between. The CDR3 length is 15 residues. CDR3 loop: CASRPNRVGGQPQHF. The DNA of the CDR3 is TGTGCCAGCAGACCAAACAGGGTCGGAGGTCAGCCCCAGCATTTT.

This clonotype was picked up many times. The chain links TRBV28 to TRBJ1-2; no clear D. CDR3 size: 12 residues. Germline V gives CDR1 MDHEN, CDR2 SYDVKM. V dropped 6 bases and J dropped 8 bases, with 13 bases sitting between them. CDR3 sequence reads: CASRAGMGGYTF. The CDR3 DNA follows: TGTGCCAGCAGAGCCGGGATGGGCGGCTACACCTTC.

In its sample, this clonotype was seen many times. The CDR3 is CSAFISSYEQYF. CDR3 nucleotides: TGCAGTGCTTTTATCAGCTCCTACGAGCAGTACTTC. The V and J genes are TRBV20-1 and TRBJ2-7; D remains unclear. Per germline, CDR1 DFQATT and CDR2 SNEGSKA (reference sequence). The ends were cut back, 5 bases at V and 0 bases at J, with 8 bases in the middle. The CDR3 is 12 amino acids.

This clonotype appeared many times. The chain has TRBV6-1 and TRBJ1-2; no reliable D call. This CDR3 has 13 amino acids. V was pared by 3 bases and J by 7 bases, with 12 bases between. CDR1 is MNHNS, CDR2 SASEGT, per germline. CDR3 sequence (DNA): TGTGCCAGCAGTGAGGGTGGGCAGTTTGGCTACACCTTC. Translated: CASSEGGQFGYTF.

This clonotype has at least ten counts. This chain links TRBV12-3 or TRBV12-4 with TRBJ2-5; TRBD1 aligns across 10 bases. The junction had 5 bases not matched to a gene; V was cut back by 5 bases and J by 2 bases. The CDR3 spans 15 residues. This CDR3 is CASSDRGRTQETQYF. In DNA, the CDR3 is TGTGCCAGCAGTGACAGGGGGCGTACACAAGAGACCCAGTACTTC.

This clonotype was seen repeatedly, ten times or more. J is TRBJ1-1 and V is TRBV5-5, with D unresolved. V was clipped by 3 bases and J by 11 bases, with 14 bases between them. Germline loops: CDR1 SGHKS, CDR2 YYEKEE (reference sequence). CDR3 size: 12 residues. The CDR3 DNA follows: TGTGCCAGCAGCTCCGAAAGCAGGTTCGCTTTCTTT. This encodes CASSSESRFAFF.

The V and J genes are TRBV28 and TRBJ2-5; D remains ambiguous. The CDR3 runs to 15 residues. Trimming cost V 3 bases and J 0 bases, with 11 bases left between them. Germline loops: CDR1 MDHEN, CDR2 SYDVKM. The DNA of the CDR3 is TGTGCCAGCAGTTTGGGTGACACGTACCAAGAGACCCAGTACTTC. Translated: CASSLGDTYQETQYF.

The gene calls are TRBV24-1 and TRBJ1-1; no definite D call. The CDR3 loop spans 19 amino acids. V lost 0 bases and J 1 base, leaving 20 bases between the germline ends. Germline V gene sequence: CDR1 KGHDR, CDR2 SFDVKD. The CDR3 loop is CATSDLLGGNTTSNTEAFF. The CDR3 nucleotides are TGTGCCACCAGTGATTTGCTGGGTGGGAACACGACCTCGAACACTGAAGCTTTCTTT.

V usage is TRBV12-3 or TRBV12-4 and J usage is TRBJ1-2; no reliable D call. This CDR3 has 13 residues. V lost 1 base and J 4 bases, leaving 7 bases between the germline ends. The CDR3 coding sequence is TGTGCCAGCAGTTTAGGACGGTCCTATGGCTACACCTTC. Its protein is CASSLGRSYGYTF.

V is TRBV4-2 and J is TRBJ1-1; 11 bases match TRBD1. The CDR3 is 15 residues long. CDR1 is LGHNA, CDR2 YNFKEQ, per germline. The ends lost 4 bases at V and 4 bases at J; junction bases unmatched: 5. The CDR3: CASSPGDRGGTEAFF. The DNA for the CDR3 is TGTGCCAGCAGCCCCGGGGACAGGGGGGGCACTGAAGCTTTCTTT.

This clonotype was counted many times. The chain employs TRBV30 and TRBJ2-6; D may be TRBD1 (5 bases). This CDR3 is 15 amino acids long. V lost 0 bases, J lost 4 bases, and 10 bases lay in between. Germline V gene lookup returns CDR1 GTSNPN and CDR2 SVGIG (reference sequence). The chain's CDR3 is CAWSVGAPGANVLTF. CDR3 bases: TGTGCCTGGAGTGTAGGGGCACCCGGGGCCAACGTCCTGACTTTC.